The rows below give T cell receptor beta chains drawn from one sample of a study of monozygotic twins with inflammatory bowel disease. TCRdb re-called the 5' RACE reads; every CDR3 protein appears as one record, without DNA. Its table lists around 150,000 distinct CDR3 sequences. The source material was blood. Receptors originate from a human donor with ulcerative colitis or Crohn's disease, or a healthy co-twin of an affected twin (not recorded which). Each CDR3 is given with its conserved first and last residue.

TRBV7-2,TRBJ2-7,CASSRGLATHEQYF
TRBV20-1,TRBJ2-5,CSAGRTGETQYF
TRBV7-9,TRBJ2-1,CASSLVSGRVNEQFF
TRBV12-3/TRBV12-4,TRBJ1-5,CASSPTGTFNQPQHF
TRBV11-3,TRBJ2-1,CASSPPGLAGVGEQFF
TRBV7-2,TRBJ1-1,CASSLEWVTEAFF
TRBV6-5,TRBJ2-7,CASSYSPGWGEQYF
TRBV2,TRBJ2-7,CASSEALGRSLEQYF
TRBV7-2,TRBJ2-5,CASSPLLSTGYGETQYF
TRBV9,TRBJ2-7,CASSPRLANYEQYF
TRBV30,TRBJ1-1,CAWHPPDREKAFF
TRBV4-1,TRBJ2-7,CASSQDRLAGGPGQYF
TRBV4-3,TRBJ1-1,CASSQDPGGGTEAFF
TRBV20-1,TRBJ2-3,CSARASAAKGGTDTQYF
TRBV29-1,TRBJ2-1,CSVKSGGDNEQFF
TRBV20-1,TRBJ1-1,CSARANARNTEAFF
TRBV5-1,TRBJ2-3,CASSPQGLEGTDTQYF
TRBV12-3/TRBV12-4,TRBJ1-4,CASRPDRDSSYEKLFF
TRBV20-1,TRBJ1-5,CSARVQGSNQPQHF
TRBV4-2,TRBJ2-3,CASAPRERESTDTQYF
TRBV7-2,TRBJ2-7,CASSLRGPPYEQYF
TRBV12-3/TRBV12-4,TRBJ2-2,CASSFSYARWGQGETGELFF
TRBV20-1,TRBJ1-6,CSARGPGFGGAESPLHF
TRBV5-1,TRBJ2-1,CASSLTPAGPNEQFF